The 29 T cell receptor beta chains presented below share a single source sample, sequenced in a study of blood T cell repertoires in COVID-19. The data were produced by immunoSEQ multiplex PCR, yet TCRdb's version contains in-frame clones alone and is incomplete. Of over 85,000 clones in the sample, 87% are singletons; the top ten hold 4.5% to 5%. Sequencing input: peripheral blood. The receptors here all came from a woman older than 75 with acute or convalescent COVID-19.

In DNA form, the CDR3 reads TGTGCCAGCAGCCGACTAGCGGGTATGGCCGGGGAGCTGTTTTTT. It is translated as CASSRLAGMAGELFF. The chain carries TRBV3-1 (or the pseudogene TRBV3-2) and TRBJ2-2; 10 positions agree with TRBD2. The CDR3 totals 15 residues. J gave up 6 bases and V 4 bases, and 5 bases lay outside the gene matches. Germline V gives CDR1 LGHDT, CDR2 YNNKEL (reference sequence).

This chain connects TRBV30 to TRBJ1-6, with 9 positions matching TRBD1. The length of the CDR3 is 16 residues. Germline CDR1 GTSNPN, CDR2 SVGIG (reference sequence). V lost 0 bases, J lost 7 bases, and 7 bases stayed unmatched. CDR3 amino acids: CAWSVQGASRNSPLHF. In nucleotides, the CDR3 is TGTGCCTGGAGTGTACAGGGGGCCAGTAGGAATTCACCCCTCCACTTT.

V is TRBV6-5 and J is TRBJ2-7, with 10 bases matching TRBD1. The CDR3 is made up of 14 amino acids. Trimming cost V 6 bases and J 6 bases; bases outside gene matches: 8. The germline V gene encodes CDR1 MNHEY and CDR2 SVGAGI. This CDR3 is CASSSRDRGSEQYF. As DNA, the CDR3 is TGTGCCAGCAGCAGCCGGGACAGGGGATCCGAGCAGTACTTC.

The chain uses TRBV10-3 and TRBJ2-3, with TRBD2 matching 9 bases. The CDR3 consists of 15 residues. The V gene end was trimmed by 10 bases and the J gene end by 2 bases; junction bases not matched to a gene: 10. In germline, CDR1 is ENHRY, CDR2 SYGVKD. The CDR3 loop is CATSGAGGLTDTQYF. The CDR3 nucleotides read TGTGCCACCAGCGGGGCGGGGGGGCTCACAGATACGCAGTATTTT.

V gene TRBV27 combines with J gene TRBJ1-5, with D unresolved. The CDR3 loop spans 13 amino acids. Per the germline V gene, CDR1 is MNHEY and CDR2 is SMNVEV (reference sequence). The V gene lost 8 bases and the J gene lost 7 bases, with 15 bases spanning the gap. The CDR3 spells CASAIGGKQPQHF. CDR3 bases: TGTGCCAGCGCAATTGGAGGGAAGCAGCCCCAGCATTTT.

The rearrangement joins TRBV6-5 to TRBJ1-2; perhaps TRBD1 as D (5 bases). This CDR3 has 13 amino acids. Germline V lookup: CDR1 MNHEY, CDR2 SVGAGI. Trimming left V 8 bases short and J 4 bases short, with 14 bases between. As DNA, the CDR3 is TGTGCCAGCGGGGGACTTAGGTCCTATGGCTACACCTTC. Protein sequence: CASGGLRSYGYTF.

CDR3 DNA sequence: TGTGCCAGCGGACAAACTGGAAACACCATATATTTT. The encoded protein is CASGQTGNTIYF. The genes are TRBV9 and TRBJ1-3, with D tentatively TRBD1 (5 bases). From germline, CDR1 is SGDLS and CDR2 YYNGEE. The CDR3 is 12 amino acids. Trimming shortened V by 7 bases and J by 2 bases, and 7 bases separated the two germline ends.

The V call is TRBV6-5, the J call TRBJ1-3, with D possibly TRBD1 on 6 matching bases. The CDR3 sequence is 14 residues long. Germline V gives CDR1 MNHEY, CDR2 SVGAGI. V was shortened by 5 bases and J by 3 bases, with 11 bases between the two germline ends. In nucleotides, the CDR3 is TGTGCCAGCAGTAACAGGGCGGGTGGAAACACCATATATTTT. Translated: CASSNRAGGNTIYF.

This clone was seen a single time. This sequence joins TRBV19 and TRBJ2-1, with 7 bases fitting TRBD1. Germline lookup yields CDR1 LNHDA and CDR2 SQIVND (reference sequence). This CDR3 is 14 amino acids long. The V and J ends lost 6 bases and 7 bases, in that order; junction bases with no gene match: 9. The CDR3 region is CASSPRQGYNEQFF. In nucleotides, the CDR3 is TGTGCCAGTAGCCCTAGACAGGGATATAATGAGCAGTTCTTC.

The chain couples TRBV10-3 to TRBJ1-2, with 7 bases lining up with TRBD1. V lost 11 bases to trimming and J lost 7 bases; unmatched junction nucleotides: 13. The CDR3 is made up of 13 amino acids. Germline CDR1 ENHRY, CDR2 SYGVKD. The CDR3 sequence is CAASGGNLGGYTF. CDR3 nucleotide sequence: TGTGCCGCCTCAGGGGGTAATCTAGGTGGCTACACCTTC.

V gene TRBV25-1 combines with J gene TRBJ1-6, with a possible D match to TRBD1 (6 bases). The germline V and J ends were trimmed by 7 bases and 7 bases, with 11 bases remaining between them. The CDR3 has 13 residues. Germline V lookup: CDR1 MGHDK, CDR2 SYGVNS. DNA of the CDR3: TGTGCCAGCACCTCGACAGGCAATTCACCCCTCCACTTT. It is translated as CASTSTGNSPLHF.

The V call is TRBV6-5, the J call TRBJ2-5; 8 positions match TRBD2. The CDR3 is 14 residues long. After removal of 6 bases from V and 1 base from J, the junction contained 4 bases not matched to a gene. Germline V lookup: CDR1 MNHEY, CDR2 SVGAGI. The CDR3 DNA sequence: TGTGCCAGCAGCCCGGGGGGGACCCAAGAGACCCAGTACTTC. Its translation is CASSPGGTQETQYF.

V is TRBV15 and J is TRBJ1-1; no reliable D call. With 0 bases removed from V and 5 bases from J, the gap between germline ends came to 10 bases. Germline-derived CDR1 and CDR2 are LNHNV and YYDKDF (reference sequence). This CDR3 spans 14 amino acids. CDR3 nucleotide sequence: TGTGCCACCAGCAGAGAGATTGGCTGGACTGAAGCTTTCTTT. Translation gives CATSREIGWTEAFF.

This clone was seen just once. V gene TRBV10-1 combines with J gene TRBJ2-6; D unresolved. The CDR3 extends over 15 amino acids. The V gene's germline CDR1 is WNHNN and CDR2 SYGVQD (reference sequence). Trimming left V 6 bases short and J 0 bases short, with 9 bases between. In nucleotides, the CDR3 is TGCGCCAGCAGGGGCAGCCGCTCTGGGGCCAACGTCCTGACTTTC. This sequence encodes CASRGSRSGANVLTF.

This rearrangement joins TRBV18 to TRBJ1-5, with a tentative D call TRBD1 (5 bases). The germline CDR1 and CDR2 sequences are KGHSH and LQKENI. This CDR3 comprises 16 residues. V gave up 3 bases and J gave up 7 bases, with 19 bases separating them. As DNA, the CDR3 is TGTGCCAGCTCACCTAGAGTATTAGGGGATTCGCAGCCCCAGCATTTT. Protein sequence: CASSPRVLGDSQPQHF.

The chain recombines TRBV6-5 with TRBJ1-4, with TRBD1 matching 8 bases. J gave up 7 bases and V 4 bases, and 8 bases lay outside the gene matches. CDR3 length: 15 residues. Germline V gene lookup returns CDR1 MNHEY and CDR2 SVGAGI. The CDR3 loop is CASSSSTGGSEKLFF. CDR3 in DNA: TGTGCCAGCAGTTCCTCTACAGGGGGGAGTGAAAAACTGTTTTTT.

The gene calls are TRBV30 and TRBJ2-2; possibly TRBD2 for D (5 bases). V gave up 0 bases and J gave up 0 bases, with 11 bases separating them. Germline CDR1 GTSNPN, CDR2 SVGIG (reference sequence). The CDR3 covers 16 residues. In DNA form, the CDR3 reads TGTGCCTGGAGTGTACAGAGCGGAGCGAACACCGGGGAGCTGTTTTTT. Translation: CAWSVQSGANTGELFF.

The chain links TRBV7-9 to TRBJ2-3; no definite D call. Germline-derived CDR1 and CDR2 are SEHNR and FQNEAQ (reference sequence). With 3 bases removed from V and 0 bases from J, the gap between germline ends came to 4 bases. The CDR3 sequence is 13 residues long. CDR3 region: CASSFPSTDTQYF. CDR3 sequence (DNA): TGTGCCAGCAGCTTCCCTAGCACAGATACGCAGTATTTT.

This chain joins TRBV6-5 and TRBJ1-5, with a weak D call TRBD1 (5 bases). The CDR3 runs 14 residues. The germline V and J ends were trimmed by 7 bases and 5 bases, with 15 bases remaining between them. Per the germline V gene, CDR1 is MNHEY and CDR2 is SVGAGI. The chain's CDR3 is CASNKSGLDQPQHF. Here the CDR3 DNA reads TGTGCCAGCAACAAATCAGGGTTGGATCAGCCCCAGCATTTT.

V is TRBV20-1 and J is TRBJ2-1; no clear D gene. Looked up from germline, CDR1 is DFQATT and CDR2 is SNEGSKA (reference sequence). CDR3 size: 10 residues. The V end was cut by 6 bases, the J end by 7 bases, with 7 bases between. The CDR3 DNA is TGCAGTGCCTGGCTGAATGAGCAGTTCTTC. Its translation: CSAWLNEQFF.

CDR3 sequence: CASSSDRVGNQPQHF. The CDR3 DNA reads as TGTGCCAGCAGTTCGGACAGGGTAGGGAATCAGCCCCAGCATTTT. V and J are TRBV27 and TRBJ1-5; TRBD1 agrees at 8 bases. The CDR3 is 15 amino acids. Germline-derived CDR1 and CDR2 are MNHEY and SMNVEV (reference sequence). Trimming at V came to 4 bases and at J to 4 bases, leaving 6 bases not matched to a gene.

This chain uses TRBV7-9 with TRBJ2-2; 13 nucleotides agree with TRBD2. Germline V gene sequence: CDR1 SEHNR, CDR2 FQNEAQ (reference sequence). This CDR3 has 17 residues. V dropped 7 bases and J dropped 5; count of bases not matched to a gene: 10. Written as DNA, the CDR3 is TGTGCCAGCACCCTCGGACTAGCGGGAGATCGGACCGGGGAGCTGTTTTTT. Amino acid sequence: CASTLGLAGDRTGELFF. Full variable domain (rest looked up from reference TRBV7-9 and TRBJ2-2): DTGVSQNPRHKITKRGQNVTFRCDPISEHNRLYWYRQTLGQGPEFLTYFQNEAQLEKSRLLSDRFSAERPKGSFSTLEIQRTEQGDSAMYLCASTLGLAGDRTGELFFGEGSRLTVL.

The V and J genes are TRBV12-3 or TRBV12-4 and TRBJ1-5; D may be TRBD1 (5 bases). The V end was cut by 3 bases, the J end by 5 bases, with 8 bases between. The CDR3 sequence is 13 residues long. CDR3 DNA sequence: TGTGCCAGCAGTTTTGGGGGGGATCAGCCCCAGCATTTT. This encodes CASSFGGDQPQHF.

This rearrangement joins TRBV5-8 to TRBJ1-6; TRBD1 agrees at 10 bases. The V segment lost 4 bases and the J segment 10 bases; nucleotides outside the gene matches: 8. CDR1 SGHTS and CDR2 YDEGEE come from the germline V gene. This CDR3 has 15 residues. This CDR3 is CASSHGDRGGSPLHF. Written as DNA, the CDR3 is TGTGCCAGCAGCCATGGGGACAGGGGAGGATCACCCCTCCACTTT.

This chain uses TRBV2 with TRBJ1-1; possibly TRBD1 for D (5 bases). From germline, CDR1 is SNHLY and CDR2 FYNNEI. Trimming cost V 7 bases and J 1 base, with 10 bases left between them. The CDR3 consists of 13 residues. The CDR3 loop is CASILDRNTEAFF. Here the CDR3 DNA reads TGTGCCAGCATTCTAGACAGGAACACTGAAGCTTTCTTT. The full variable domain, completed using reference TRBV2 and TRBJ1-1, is EPEVTQTPSHQVTQMGQEVILRCVPISNHLYFYWYRQILGQKVEFLVSFYNNEISEKSEIFDDQFSVERPDGSNFTLKIRSTKLEDSAMYFCASILDRNTEAFFGQGTRLTVV.

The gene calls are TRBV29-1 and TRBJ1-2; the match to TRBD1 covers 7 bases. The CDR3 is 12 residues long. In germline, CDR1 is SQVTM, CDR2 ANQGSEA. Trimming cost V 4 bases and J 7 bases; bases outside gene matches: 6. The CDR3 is CSVGAGGIGYTF. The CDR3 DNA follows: TGCAGCGTTGGGGCAGGGGGGATTGGCTACACCTTC.

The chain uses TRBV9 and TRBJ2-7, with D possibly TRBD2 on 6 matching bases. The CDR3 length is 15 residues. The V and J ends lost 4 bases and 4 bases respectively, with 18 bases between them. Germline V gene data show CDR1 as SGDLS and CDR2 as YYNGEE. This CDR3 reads CASSLSGSPSYEQYF. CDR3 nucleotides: TGTGCCAGCAGCCTTAGCGGCTCGCCGTCATACGAGCAGTACTTC.

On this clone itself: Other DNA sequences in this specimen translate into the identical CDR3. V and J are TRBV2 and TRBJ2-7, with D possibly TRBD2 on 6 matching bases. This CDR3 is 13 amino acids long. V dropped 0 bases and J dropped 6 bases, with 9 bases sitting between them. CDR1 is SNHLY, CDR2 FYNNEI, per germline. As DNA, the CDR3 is TGTGCCAGCAGTGAAGCGGGGGGAGGCGAGCAGTACTTC. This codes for CASSEAGGGEQYF.

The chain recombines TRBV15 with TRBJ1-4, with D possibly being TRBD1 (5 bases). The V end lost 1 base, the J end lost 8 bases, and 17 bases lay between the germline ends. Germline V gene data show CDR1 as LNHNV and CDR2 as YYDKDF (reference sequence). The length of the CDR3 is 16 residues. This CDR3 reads CATSRVVGGVGEKLFF. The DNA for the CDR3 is TGTGCCACCAGCAGAGTGGTCGGGGGGGTAGGGGAAAAACTGTTTTTT.